In this sample, the clone carrying this T cell receptor (beta chain) turned up once. Its antigen remains unknown. The authors ran a second PCR of 7 to 11 cycles using a sample-barcoded 5' primer and a J-beta primer mix. TCRdb ran MiXCR on the 5' RACE reads and lists one entry per CDR3 protein. The sample lists 650,000 to 1,000,000 distinct CDR3 sequences; approximately 35% were seen once. This specimen comes from a study of blood T cells in healthy people across ages. This CDR3 has 14 amino acids. V was clipped by 1 base and J by 12 bases, with 16 bases between them. CDR1 is SGHVS, CDR2 FQNEAQ, per germline. Broader study findings: One million T cells yielded diversity estimates that were considered underestimates.

The sequencing input was blood. This clonotype originated in a man younger than 35 in good health. The chain links TRBV7-8 to TRBJ2-1; D call uncertain. CDR3 sequence: CASSLEGQKRGQFF. The CDR3 DNA reads as TGTGCCAGCAGCTTAGAGGGCCAAAAGCGTGGGCAGTTCTTC.